One sample yielded the 7 T cell receptor beta chains listed below, sequenced in a study of T cells in Graves' hyperthyroidism and ophthalmopathy. From RNA transcripts, TCR beta CDR3 regions were amplified. The study used the HTBI primer set for a first-round RT-PCR of the TCR CDR3. TCRdb re-analysed the multiplex PCR reads in MiXCR, keeping a single row per CDR3 protein. Here the sample spans about 350,000 distinct CDR3 sequences, around 18% being singletons. The sequenced sample was blood. These receptor sequences come from a woman aged 40 to 50 with Graves' ophthalmopathy.

In this sample, this clonotype turned up many times. This rearrangement joins TRBV7-2 to TRBJ2-7, with 12 positions matching TRBD2. Looked up from germline, CDR1 is SGHTA and CDR2 is FQGNSA. This CDR3 region has 15 residues. Losses at the gene ends were 5 bases for V and 2 bases for J; bases not matched to a gene: 4. In nucleotides, the CDR3 is TGTGCCAGCAGCCGGACTAGCGGGGCCGCCTACGAGCAGTACTTC. Translation: CASSRTSGAAYEQYF.

There are many counts of this clonotype. The V and J genes are TRBV4-1 and TRBJ2-4; 10 positions agree with TRBD2. CDR3 length: 17 residues. Germline V gives CDR1 MGHRA, CDR2 YSYEKL. The ends lost 2 bases at V and 3 bases at J; junction bases unmatched: 7. CDR3 protein: CASSQKRLAGDKNIQYF. The CDR3 DNA reads as TGCGCCAGCAGCCAAAAGCGGCTAGCGGGGGACAAAAACATTCAGTACTTC.

This clonotype was seen repeatedly, ten times or more. The chain combines TRBV12-3 or TRBV12-4 with TRBJ1-5; D gene ambiguous. V was trimmed by 2 bases and J by 4 bases, leaving 12 bases between them. The CDR3 consists of 15 residues. This CDR3 is CASSLSWLGNQPQHF. The CDR3 DNA follows: TGTGCCAGCAGTTTATCCTGGTTGGGAAATCAGCCCCAGCATTTT.

Many counts were recorded for this clonotype. The chain recombines TRBV20-1 with TRBJ1-1; 8 bases line up with TRBD1. V lost 1 base to trimming and J lost 0 bases; unmatched junction nucleotides: 4. The CDR3 consists of 15 residues. Germline V lookup: CDR1 DFQATT, CDR2 SNEGSKA (reference sequence). CDR3 in DNA: TGCAGTGCTAGAGGAGTACAGGGGGTGAACACTGAAGCTTTCTTT. Translating it yields CSARGVQGVNTEAFF.

The table lists this clonotype with many counts. The rearrangement joins TRBV10-3 to TRBJ2-4, with TRBD2 matching 13 bases. Germline V lookup: CDR1 ENHRY, CDR2 SYGVKD. This CDR3 is built from 17 residues. Unmatched junction bases numbered 8, after V lost 9 bases and J lost 0 bases. The CDR3 sequence: CAIGTSGIPIAKNIQYF. CDR3 sequence (DNA): TGTGCCATTGGGACTAGCGGGATTCCGATAGCCAAAAACATTCAGTACTTC.

The V call is TRBV6-1, the J call TRBJ2-7; 7 nucleotides line up with TRBD1. The ends lost 6 bases at V and 6 bases at J; junction bases unmatched: 8. The CDR3 has 13 amino acids. Germline CDR1 MNHNS, CDR2 SASEGT. The CDR3 region is CASSLTGWVEQYF. CDR3 DNA: TGTGCCAGCAGCTTGACAGGGTGGGTCGAGCAGTACTTC.

This clonotype showed up just a few times. Mismatch with germline at one junction end may stem from a read error. V usage is TRBV3-1 and J usage is TRBJ2-7; D is perhaps TRBD2 (6 bases). CDR1 and CDR2 (germline): LGHDT, YNNKEL (reference sequence). The CDR3 has 17 amino acids. The CDR3 spells CTSSSGGAGISSYEQYF. CDR3 nucleotides: TGTACCAGCAGCTCCGGCGGGGCGGGCATCTCCTCCTACGAGCAGTACTTC.